A selection of T cell receptor beta chains follows, all from one sample in a study of CD8 T cells in Susac syndrome. TCRdb reprocessed the immunoSEQ multiplex PCR reads with MiXCR, giving one entry per CDR3 protein. The table shows around 170,000 distinct CDR3 sequences, with 95% occurring only once. Sequencing was performed on CD4+ T cells from PBMCs. These TCRs come from a human donor with Susac syndrome. The CDR3 runs from the conserved cysteine through the conserved F or W. The order of the fields is J gene, D gene, clone size, V gene, CDR3 DNA, CDR3 protein. A D gene is named only where the DNA matches it firmly. Only some rows state a clone size, as once, few, many or a class for expanded clones.

>TRBJ2-7|NA|NA|TRBV19
TGTGCCAGTAGTAGGGAGTCCGAGCAGTACTTC
CASSRESEQYF
>TRBJ2-6|NA|NA|TRBV29-1
TGCAGCGCTCGGGACCCCTCGGTTGGGGCCAACGTCCTGACTTTC
CSARDPSVGANVLTF
>TRBJ1-6|TRBD1|NA|TRBV29-1
TGCAGCGTTGGACAGGGGGACGATTCACCCCTCCACTTT
CSVGQGDDSPLHF
>TRBJ2-1|NA|NA|TRBV28
TGTGCCAGCAGTTATGGGTGGAATGAGCAGTTCTTC
CASSYGWNEQFF
>TRBJ2-7|NA|NA|TRBV20-1
TGCAGTGCTAGAGGACTATCGGGGGCCAACTACGAGCAGTACTTC
CSARGLSGANYEQYF
>TRBJ2-7|NA|NA|TRBV29-1
TGCAGCGTTGAAGGAGGGGGCGAGCAGTACTTC
CSVEGGGEQYF
>TRBJ1-2|NA|NA|TRBV3-1
TGTGCCAGCAGCCAGGCCCAAGTAGATTATGGCTACACCTTC
CASSQAQVDYGYTF
>TRBJ2-5|TRBD2|NA|TRBV5-4
TGTGCCAGCAGCGACTTAGCGGGGGCACAAGAGACCCAGTACTTC
CASSDLAGAQETQYF
>TRBJ1-1|NA|few|TRBV19
TGTGCCAGTAGTGCGGCTGAAGCTTTCTTT
CASSAAEAFF
>TRBJ1-5|NA|NA|TRBV3-1
TGTGCCAGCAGCCAAGGTTTGTGGATTAGCAATCAGCCCCAGCATTTT
CASSQGLWISNQPQHF
>TRBJ2-3|TRBD2|NA|TRBV11-2
TGTGCCAGCAGCTTAGATGTAGCGGGGGGTCGTGGTTGGACGCAGTATTTT
CASSLDVAGGRGWTQYF
>TRBJ2-5|TRBD2|NA|TRBV10-3
TGTGCCATCAGTCCCGGGACTAGTGGGCGCCTGGGAGAGACCCAGTACTTC
CAISPGTSGRLGETQYF
>TRBJ1-5|TRBD1|NA|TRBV2
TGTGCCAGCAGTGGGCTAGGACAGGGGAATCAGCCCCAGCATTTT
CASSGLGQGNQPQHF
>TRBJ1-1|NA|NA|TRBV29-1
TGCAGCGTGGGGGACGTTGAAGCTTTCTTT
CSVGDVEAFF
>TRBJ1-1|NA|NA|TRBV30
TGTGCCTGGAGTTCCGGACGTATCGATGCTTTCTTT
CAWSSGRIDAFF
>TRBJ2-5|NA|NA|TRBV19
TGTGCCAGTAGCGATACACAGGGATCCCGCGGGCCCCAGTACTTC
CASSDTQGSRGPQYF
>TRBJ1-1|NA|NA|TRBV5-6
TGTGCCAGCAGCTTGAGATCTCCGAACACTGAAGCTTTCTTT
CASSLRSPNTEAFF
>TRBJ2-5|TRBD2|NA|TRBV9
TGTGCCAGCAGCGTAGCCCCCACGGGGGGGTACGAGACCCAGTACTTC
CASSVAPTGGYETQYF
>TRBJ1-1|NA|NA|TRBV20-1
TGCAGTGCTTCGGATTCCGGCCGCATCCCCGGGGCTGAAGCTTTCTTT
CSASDSGRIPGAEAFF
>TRBJ2-5|NA|NA|TRBV30
TGTGCCTGGGGCCGATTGGCGGAGACCCAGTACTTC
CAWGRLAETQYF
>TRBJ1-2|NA|NA|TRBV20-1
TGCAGTGCTAGAGACGCAAACTATGGCTACACCTTC
CSARDANYGYTF
>TRBJ2-1|TRBD2|NA|TRBV11-2
TGTGCCAGCAGCTCTCCCCGACTAGCGGGGGGGCGGGGTGAGCAGTTCTTC
CASSSPRLAGGRGEQFF
>TRBJ2-2|TRBD1|NA|TRBV29-1
TGCAGCGTTGGGACAGGGGGCACCGGGGAGCTGTTTTTT
CSVGTGGTGELFF
>TRBJ2-7|NA|NA|TRBV6-1
TGTGCCAGCAGTGAAGCGCCGGCGGGACGGACAACCTACGAGCAGTACTTC
CASSEAPAGRTTYEQYF
>TRBJ2-6|TRBD2|NA|TRBV20-1
TGCAGTGCTAGAGGGACTAGCGGGGGCCTAGGGGCCAACGTCCTGACTTTC
CSARGTSGGLGANVLTF
>TRBJ2-5|TRBD1|NA|TRBV5-4
TGTGCCAGCAGCTTAACGACAGGGGAAGAGACCCAGTACTTC
CASSLTTGEETQYF
>TRBJ2-3|NA|NA|TRBV6-6
TGTGCCAGCATCAGGGAGACTACGCAGTATTTT
CASIRETTQYF
>TRBJ2-7|NA|NA|TRBV12-3/TRBV12-4
TGTGCCAGCAGTTTAACGGCAGCAACCTACGAGCAGTACTTC
CASSLTAATYEQYF
>TRBJ2-3|NA|NA|TRBV6-5
TGTGCCAGCAGTTACTCGGGGGGCCCCACAGATACGCAGTATTTT
CASSYSGGPTDTQYF
>TRBJ2-7|NA|NA|TRBV20-1
TGCAGTGCTAGAGACCTCCGGGACTTCTCACAGTACTTC
CSARDLRDFSQYF
>TRBJ2-1|NA|NA|TRBV30
TGTGCCTGGAGGGGAAAACCCGGCAGATACAATGAGCAGTTCTTC
CAWRGKPGRYNEQFF
>TRBJ2-2|NA|NA|TRBV12-3/TRBV12-4
TGTGCCAGCCTTAGGACACACACCGGGGAGCTGTTTTTT
CASLRTHTGELFF
>TRBJ2-7|TRBD1|NA|TRBV18
TGTGCCAGCTCACCAGGGGACAGGAGGGCCTTC
CASSPGDRRAF
>TRBJ2-3|NA|NA|TRBV6-5
TGTGCCAGCAGTTACAGGGGTGGGGGCCCAGATACGCAGTATTTT
CASSYRGGGPDTQYF
>TRBJ1-5|TRBD1|NA|TRBV30
TGTGCCTGGACCTTAGACAGGGGTAATCAGCCCCAGCATTTT
CAWTLDRGNQPQHF
>TRBJ1-2|TRBD1|few|TRBV20-1
TGCAGTGCTACAAAGACAGGGGGCGACTATGGCTACACCTTC
CSATKTGGDYGYTF
>TRBJ2-3|NA|NA|TRBV6-5
TGTGCCAGCAGTTACTCTTCGACTAGGCTAGGGGGAGATACGCAGTATTTT
CASSYSSTRLGGDTQYF
>TRBJ1-2|NA|NA|TRBV30
TGTGCCTGGAGTGCGTGGGGATGGGATGGCTACACCTTC
CAWSAWGWDGYTF
>TRBJ1-4|NA|once|TRBV29-1
TGCAGCGTTGAGGACCCCCGGACTAATGAAAAACTGTTTTTT
CSVEDPRTNEKLFF
>TRBJ2-2|NA|NA|TRBV14
TGTGCCAGCAGCCACGGAGGGTTCACCGGGGAGCTGTTTTTT
CASSHGGFTGELFF
>TRBJ1-1|NA|once|TRBV20-1
TGCAGTGCTCGTGAGAACACTGAAGCTTTCTTT
CSARENTEAFF
>TRBJ2-7|NA|NA|TRBV28
TGTGCCAGCAGTTTGCCGGACAGAAGGGGCTACGAGCAGTACTTC
CASSLPDRRGYEQYF
>TRBJ2-3|TRBD2|NA|TRBV20-1
TGCAGTGCTAGTCGGATACTAGCGGAATCAGATACGCAGTATTTT
CSASRILAESDTQYF
>TRBJ1-1|NA|NA|TRBV29-1
TGCAGCGTTGAATCAGGGATTGACACTGAAGCTTTCTTT
CSVESGIDTEAFF
>TRBJ1-4|NA|NA|TRBV7-8
TGTGCCAGCAGCCGGGACGGTCGAAATGAAAAACTGTTTTTT
CASSRDGRNEKLFF
>TRBJ1-1|NA|NA|TRBV5-4
TGTGCCAGCAGCCCGGGTGGCAAGGGCACTGAAGCTTTCTTT
CASSPGGKGTEAFF
>TRBJ2-3|NA|NA|TRBV29-1
TGCAGCGGGACGGACCAGTCAGATACGCAGTATTTT
CSGTDQSDTQYF
>TRBJ2-7|NA|NA|TRBV18
TGTGCCAGCTCACCACTCGCCGAGCAGTACTTC
CASSPLAEQYF
>TRBJ1-2|NA|NA|TRBV27
TGTGCCAGCAGTTCAAAAACCTTCAAAGGTTCGGGCTACACCTTC
CASSSKTFKGSGYTF
>TRBJ1-5|TRBD1|once|TRBV28
TGTGCCAGCAGTTTGGTTGCGGGACAGGGGAACAATCAGCCCCAGCATTTT
CASSLVAGQGNNQPQHF
>TRBJ2-6|NA|NA|TRBV20-1
TGCAGTGCTCCCCCCCGGGGTGGGGCCAACGTCCTGACTTTC
CSAPPRGGANVLTF
>TRBJ1-2|NA|NA|TRBV3-1
TGTGCCAGCAGCCAAGCCCTACAGGAAAGAGGCTACACCTTC
CASSQALQERGYTF
>TRBJ2-7|NA|NA|TRBV18
TGTGCCAGCTCACCACCCGGAACCGGGACGGGCCCTCGGGAGCAGTACTTC
CASSPPGTGTGPREQYF
>TRBJ2-5|TRBD1|NA|TRBV6-5
TGTGCCAGCGCAACAGGGGCGCGAGAGACCCAGTACTTC
CASATGARETQYF
>TRBJ1-6|NA|NA|TRBV20-1
TGCAGTGCTAGAGGAGGCGCGGACTCCTATAATTCACCCCTCCACTTT
CSARGGADSYNSPLHF
>TRBJ2-2|TRBD2|once|TRBV7-2
TGTGCCAGCAGGCTAGCGGGGAGCACCGGGGAGCTGTTTTTT
CASRLAGSTGELFF
>TRBJ1-1|NA|NA|TRBV10-3
TGTGCCATCAGTGAGCAGGGAGGGGACACTGAAGCTTTCTTT
CAISEQGGDTEAFF